This T cell receptor (beta chain) originates from a study of cytomegalovirus exposure and HLA in healthy donors. Regarding the study as a whole: With further analysis later on, most CMV-associated TCR beta chains appeared HLA-restricted. Confirmation in vitro established that a few CMV-associated chains were specific for CMV antigens. Productive rates of about 87% or about 30% were seen for most TCR beta V segments in an earlier analysis.

Germline CDR1 MGHDK, CDR2 SYGVNS. This CDR3 has 13 residues. Between the trimmed V and J ends, which lost 4 bases and 2 bases, there was a span of 8 bases. Vbeta (60) and Jbeta (13) primers were used in the PCR. The repertoire was sequenced with immunoSEQ multiplex PCR; TCRdb's copy has only in-frame clones and lacks some. This table has 65,000 or so clones, roughly 60% appearing once. In this sample, this clone turned up a few times. Its specificity is not known. This chain uses TRBV25-1 with TRBJ1-1; D is unclear. The sequence was obtained from a man aged 25 to 40 in good health and CMV-seronegative. The sample taken for sequencing was PBMCs. The CDR3 protein is CASSGFSNTEAFF. CDR3 in DNA: TGTGCCAGCAGTGGGTTTAGTAACACTGAAGCTTTCTTT.